Detailed here is one T cell receptor beta chain. Based on its abundance in the sample, this clonotype is medium-sized (0.01 to 0.1%). This receptor's antigen is unknown. Base-call qualities are not available, and no considerably larger clone is one nucleotide away. These data come from a study of liver allograft versus peripheral blood T cells (dated by TCRdb to the early 2020s). A note on the overall study: The study compared T cell receptor repertoires found within transplanted livers against repertoires in the peripheral blood of liver transplant recipients. What the authors observed across the whole study: According to the report, the T cell receptor repertoires detected in peripheral blood were different from the repertoires found inside liver allografts.

The sequencer was an Illumina MiSeq. TCRdb applied fastp at Q25 and MiXCR to the public reads, then kept only in-frame beta chains. CDR3 protein duplicates are merged, each entry listing the most common genes and DNA. The sample table holds about 200 distinct CDR3 sequences, of which over 20% were seen once. Approximately 70% of the sample lies in the top ten. From its cysteine to its phenylalanine, the CDR3 spans 15 amino acids. Left in the record is the CDR3 DNA by itself, 45 bases read in frame from the first base. V is pruned by 4 bases and J by 1 base, leaving 6 bases of the junction without a gene match. From the germline V gene, CDR1 is SGDLS and CDR2 is YYNGEE.

The rearrangement joined TRBV9 to TRBJ2-5; 8 bases in the middle match TRBD2. This receptor was identified in a human patient who had a liver transplant. Following a transplant, a fraction of the T cells may be traceable to the graft donor. For the CDR3, the sequence is CASSIPGGGQETQYF. The nucleotide sequence is given as TGTGCCAGCAGCATTCCCGGGGGGGGCCAAGAGACCCAGTACTTC.